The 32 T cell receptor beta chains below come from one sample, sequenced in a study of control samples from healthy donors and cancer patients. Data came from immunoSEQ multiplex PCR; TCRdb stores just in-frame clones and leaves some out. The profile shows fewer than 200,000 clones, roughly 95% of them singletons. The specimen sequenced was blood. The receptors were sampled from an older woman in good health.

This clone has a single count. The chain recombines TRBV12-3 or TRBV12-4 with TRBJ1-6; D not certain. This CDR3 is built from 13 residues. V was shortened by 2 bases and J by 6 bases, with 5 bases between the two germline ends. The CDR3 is CASSLQINSPLHF. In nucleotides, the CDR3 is TGTGCCAGCAGTTTACAGATTAATTCACCCCTCCACTTT.

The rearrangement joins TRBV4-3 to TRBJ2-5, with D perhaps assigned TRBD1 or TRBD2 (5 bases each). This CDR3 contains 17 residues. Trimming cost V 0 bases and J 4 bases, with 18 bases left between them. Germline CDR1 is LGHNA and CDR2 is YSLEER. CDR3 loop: CASSQDRRGVWRETQYF. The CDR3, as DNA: TGCGCCAGCAGCCAAGATCGGAGAGGGGTTTGGCGAGAGACCCAGTACTTC.

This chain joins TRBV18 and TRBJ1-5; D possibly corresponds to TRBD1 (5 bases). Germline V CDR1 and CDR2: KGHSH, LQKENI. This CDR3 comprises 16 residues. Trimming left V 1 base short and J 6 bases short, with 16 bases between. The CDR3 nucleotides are TGTGCCAGCTCACCACTTGGGCTCTCAGGGCTTCAGCCCCAGCATTTT. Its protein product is CASSPLGLSGLQPQHF.

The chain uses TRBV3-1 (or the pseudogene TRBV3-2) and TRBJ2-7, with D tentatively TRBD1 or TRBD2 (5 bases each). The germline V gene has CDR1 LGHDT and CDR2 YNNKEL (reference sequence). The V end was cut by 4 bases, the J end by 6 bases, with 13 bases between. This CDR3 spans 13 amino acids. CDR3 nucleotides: TGTGCCAGCAGCCCTGGGGACCGTCCCGAGCAGTACTTC. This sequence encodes CASSPGDRPEQYF.

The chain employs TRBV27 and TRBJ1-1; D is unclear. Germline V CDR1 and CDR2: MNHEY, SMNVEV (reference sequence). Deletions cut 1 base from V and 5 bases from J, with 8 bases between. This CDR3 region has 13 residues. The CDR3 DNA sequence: TGTGCCAGCAGTTTATTGCACCGGACTGAAGCTTTCTTT. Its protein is CASSLLHRTEAFF.

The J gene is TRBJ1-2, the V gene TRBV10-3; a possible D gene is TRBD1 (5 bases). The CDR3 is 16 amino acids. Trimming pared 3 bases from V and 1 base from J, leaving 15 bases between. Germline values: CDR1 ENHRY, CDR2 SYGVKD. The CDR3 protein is CAISESWGRGNYGYTF. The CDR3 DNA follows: TGTGCCATCAGTGAAAGCTGGGGAAGGGGTAACTATGGCTACACCTTC.

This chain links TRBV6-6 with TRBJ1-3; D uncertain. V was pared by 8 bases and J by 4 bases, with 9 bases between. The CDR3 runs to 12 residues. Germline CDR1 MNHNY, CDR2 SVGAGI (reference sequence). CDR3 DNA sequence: TGTGCCAGCGGGCCGAGAGGAAACACCATATATTTT. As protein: CASGPRGNTIYF.

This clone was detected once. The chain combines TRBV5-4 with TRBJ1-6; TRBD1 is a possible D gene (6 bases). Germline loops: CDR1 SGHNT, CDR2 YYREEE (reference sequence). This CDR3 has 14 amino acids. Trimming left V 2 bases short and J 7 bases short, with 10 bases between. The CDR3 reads CASSFGQQNSPLHF. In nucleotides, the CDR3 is TGTGCCAGCAGCTTTGGACAGCAAAATTCACCCCTCCACTTT.

The CDR3 coding sequence is TGTGCCAGTAGTAGACTAGCGGGGGGTCTAGGTTTGGAAGAGACCCAGTACTTC. As protein: CASSRLAGGLGLEETQYF. This rearrangement joins TRBV19 to TRBJ2-5, with 13 bases fitting TRBD2. The V and J ends lost 4 bases and 3 bases, in that order; junction bases with no gene match: 11. The CDR3 is 18 amino acids. CDR1 and CDR2 (germline): LNHDA, SQIVND (reference sequence). Using reference TRBV19 and TRBJ2-5 for the parts outside the CDR3, the full variable domain is DGGITQSPKYLFRKEGQNVTLSCEQNLNHDAMYWYRQDPGQGLRLIYYSQIVNDFQKGDIAEGYSVSREKKESFPLTVTSAQKNPTAFYLCASSRLAGGLGLEETQYFGPGTRLLVL.

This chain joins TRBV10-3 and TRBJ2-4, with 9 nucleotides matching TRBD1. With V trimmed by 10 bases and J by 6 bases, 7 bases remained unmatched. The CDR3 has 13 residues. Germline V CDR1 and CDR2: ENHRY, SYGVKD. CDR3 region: CATSPGQGNIQYF. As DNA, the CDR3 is TGTGCCACGAGCCCGGGACAGGGAAACATTCAGTACTTC.

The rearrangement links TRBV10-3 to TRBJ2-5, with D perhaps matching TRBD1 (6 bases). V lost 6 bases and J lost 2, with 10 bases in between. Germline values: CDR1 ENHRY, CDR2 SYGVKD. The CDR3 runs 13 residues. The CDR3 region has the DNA TGTGCCATCAGGATTCAGGGGCAAGAGACCCAGTACTTC. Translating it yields CAIRIQGQETQYF.

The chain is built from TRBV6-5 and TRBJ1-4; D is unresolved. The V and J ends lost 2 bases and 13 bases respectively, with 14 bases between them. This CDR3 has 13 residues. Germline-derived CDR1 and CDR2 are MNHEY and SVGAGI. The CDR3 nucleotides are TGTGCCAGCAGTTACAGGGCGGCGCAAAGACTGTTTTTT. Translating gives CASSYRAAQRLFF.

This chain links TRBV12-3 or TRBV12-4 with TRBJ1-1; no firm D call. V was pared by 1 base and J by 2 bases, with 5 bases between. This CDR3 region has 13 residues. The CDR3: CASSLDVNTEAFF. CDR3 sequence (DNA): TGTGCCAGCAGTTTAGATGTAAACACTGAAGCTTTCTTT.

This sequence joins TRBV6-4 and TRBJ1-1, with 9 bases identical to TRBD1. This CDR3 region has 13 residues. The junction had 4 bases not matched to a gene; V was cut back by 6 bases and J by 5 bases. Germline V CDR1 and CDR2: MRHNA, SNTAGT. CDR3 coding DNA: TGTGCCAGCAGCCTGACAGGGGGAACTGAAGCTTTCTTT. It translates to CASSLTGGTEAFF.

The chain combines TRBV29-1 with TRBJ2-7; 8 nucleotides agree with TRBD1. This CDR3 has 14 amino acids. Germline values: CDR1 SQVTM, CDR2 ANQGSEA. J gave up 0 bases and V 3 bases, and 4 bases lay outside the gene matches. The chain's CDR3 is CSVERTGSSYEQYF. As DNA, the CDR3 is TGCAGCGTTGAGAGGACAGGGAGCTCCTACGAGCAGTACTTC.

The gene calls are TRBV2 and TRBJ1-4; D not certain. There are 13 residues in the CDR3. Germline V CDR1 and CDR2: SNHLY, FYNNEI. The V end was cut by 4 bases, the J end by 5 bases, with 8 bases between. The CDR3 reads CASSVPENEKLFF. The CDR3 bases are TGTGCCAGCAGTGTGCCGGAAAATGAAAAACTGTTTTTT.

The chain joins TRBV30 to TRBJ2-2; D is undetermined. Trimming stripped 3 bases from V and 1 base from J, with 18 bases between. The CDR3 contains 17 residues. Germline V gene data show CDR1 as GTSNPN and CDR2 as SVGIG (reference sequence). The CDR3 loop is CAWRDPRRTVNTGELFF. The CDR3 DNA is TGTGCCTGGAGAGACCCCCGCAGGACGGTGAACACCGGGGAGCTGTTTTTT.

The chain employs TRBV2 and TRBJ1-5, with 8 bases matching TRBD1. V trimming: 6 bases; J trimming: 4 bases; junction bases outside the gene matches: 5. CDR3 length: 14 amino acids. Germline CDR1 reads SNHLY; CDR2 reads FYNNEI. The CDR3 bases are TGTGCCAGCAGAGACAGGGGCGGTAATCAGCCCCAGCATTTT. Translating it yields CASRDRGGNQPQHF.

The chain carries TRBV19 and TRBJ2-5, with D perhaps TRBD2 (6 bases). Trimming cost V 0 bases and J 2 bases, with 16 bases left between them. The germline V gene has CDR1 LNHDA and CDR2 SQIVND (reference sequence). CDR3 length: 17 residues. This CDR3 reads CASSIDRSMRGQETQYF. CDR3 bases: TGTGCCAGTAGTATAGATAGAAGTATGCGGGGTCAAGAGACCCAGTACTTC.

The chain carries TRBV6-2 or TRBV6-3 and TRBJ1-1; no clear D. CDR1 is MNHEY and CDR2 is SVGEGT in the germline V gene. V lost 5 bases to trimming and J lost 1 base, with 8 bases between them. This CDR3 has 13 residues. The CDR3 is CASSASENTEAFF. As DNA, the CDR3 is TGTGCCAGCAGTGCGTCAGAGAACACTGAAGCTTTCTTT.

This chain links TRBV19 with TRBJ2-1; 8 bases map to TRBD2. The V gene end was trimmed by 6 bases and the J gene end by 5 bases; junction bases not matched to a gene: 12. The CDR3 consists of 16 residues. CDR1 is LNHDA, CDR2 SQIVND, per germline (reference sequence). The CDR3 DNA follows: TGTGCCAGTAGCCTCATCTTCGCGGGGGGCAACAATGAGCAGTTCTTC. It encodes CASSLIFAGGNNEQFF.

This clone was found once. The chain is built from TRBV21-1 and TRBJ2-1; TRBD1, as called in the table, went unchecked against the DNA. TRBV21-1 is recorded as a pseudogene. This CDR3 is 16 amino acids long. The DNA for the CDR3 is TGTGCCAGCAGCAAAGGGTGGGGGACAGGGTACAATGAGCAGTTCTTC. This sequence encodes CASSKGWGTGYNEQFF.

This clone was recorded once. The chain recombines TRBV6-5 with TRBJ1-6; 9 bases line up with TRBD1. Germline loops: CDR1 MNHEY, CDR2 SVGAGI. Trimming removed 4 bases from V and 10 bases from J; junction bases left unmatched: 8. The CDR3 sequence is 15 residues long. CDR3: CASSWTGDKRSPLHF. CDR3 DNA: TGTGCCAGCAGTTGGACAGGGGATAAGAGATCACCCCTCCACTTT.

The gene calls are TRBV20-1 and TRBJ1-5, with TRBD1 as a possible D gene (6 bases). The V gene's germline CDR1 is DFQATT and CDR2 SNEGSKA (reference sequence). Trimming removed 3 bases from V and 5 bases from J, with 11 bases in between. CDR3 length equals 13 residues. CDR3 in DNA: TGCAGTGCTAGTACAGGGCGTGATCAGCCCCAGCATTTT. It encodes CSASTGRDQPQHF.

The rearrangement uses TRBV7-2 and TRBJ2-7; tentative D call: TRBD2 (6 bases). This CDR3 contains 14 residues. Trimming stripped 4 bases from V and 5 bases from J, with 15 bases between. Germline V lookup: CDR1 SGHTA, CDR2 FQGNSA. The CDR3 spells CASSWRVLPHEQYF. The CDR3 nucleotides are TGTGCCAGCAGCTGGAGGGTCTTACCCCACGAGCAGTACTTC.

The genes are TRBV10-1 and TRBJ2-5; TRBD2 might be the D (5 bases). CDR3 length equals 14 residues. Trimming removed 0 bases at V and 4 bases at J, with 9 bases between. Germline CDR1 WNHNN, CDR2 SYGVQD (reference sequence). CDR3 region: CASSESVGRETQYF. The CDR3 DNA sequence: TGCGCCAGCAGTGAGTCGGTGGGGAGAGAGACCCAGTACTTC.

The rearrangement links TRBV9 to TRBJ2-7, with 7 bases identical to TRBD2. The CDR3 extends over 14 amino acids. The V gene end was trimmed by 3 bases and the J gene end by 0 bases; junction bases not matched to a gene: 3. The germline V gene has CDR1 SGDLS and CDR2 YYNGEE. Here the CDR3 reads CASSGGGYSYEQYF. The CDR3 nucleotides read TGTGCCAGCAGCGGGGGGGGGTACTCCTACGAGCAGTACTTC.

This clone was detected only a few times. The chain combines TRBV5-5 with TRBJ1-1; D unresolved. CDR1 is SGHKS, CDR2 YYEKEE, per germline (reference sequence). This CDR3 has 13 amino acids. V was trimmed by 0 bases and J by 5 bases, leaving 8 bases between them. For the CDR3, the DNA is TGTGCCAGCAGCTTGGGAGGCGGGACTGAAGCTTTCTTT. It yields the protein CASSLGGGTEAFF.

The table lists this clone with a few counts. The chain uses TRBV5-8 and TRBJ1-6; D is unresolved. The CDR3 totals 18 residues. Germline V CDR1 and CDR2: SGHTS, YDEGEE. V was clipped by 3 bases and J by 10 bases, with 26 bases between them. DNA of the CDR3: TGTGCCAGCAGCTCCCTGGGGATCAGACGGAGCTCGACATCACCCCTCCACTTT. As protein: CASSSLGIRRSSTSPLHF.

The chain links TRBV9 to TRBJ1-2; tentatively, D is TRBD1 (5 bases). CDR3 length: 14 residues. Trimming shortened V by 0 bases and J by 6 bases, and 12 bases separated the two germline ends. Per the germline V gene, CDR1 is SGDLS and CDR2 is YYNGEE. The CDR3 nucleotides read TGTGCCAGCAGCGTAGGGTATCGGGGGGATGGCTACACCTTC. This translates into CASSVGYRGDGYTF. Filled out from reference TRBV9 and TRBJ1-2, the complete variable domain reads DSGVTQTPKHLITATGQRVTLRCSPRSGDLSVYWYQQSLDQGLQFLIQYYNGEERAKGNILERFSAQQFPDLHSELNLSSLELGDSALYFCASSVGYRGDGYTFGSGTRLTVV.

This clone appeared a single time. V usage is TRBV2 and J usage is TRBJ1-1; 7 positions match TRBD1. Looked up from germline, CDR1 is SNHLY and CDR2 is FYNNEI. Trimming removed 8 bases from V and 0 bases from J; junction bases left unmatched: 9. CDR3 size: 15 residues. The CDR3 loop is CASRPETGMNTEAFF. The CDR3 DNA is TGTGCCAGCCGCCCGGAGACAGGGATGAACACTGAAGCTTTCTTT.

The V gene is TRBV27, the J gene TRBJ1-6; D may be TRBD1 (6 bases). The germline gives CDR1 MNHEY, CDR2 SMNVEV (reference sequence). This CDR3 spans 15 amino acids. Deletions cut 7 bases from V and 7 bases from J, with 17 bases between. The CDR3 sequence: CASKKVGAGNSPLHF. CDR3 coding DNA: TGTGCCAGCAAAAAGGTGGGGGCTGGGAATTCACCCCTCCACTTT.